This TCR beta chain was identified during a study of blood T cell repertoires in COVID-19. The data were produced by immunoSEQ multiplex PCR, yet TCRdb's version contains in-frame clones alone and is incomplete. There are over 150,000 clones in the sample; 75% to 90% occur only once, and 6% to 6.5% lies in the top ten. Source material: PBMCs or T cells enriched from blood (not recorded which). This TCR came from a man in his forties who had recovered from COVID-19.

CDR3 in amino acids: CASSYSGGRMFSEQYF. The CDR3 DNA is TGTGCCAGCAGTTACTCAGGGGGCAGGATGTTCTCCGAGCAGTACTTC. This rearrangement joins TRBV6-5 to TRBJ2-7; TRBD1 matches 7 bases. The CDR3 has 16 residues. V shed 0 bases, J shed 6 bases, and the junction held 11 bases outside the gene matches. CDR1 and CDR2 (germline): MNHEY, SVGAGI.